The 30 T cell receptor beta chains below all came from one sample that was sequenced in a study of PD-1 blockade in classical Hodgkin lymphoma (dated by TCRdb to 2020 to 2022). The meaning of the sample's time point label: cycle 2 day 1 (C2D1) of nivolumab. Every trial patient had relapsed following autologous stem cell transplantation, and prior brentuximab vedotin exposure was what differed among cohorts A, B and C. The method was the immunoSEQ multiplex PCR assay. As stored in TCRdb, this immuneACCESS dataset retains in-frame rearrangements with V and J assigned. A fraction of the clones does not appear; measured against another copy, unresolved V genes explain less than half of the discrepancy, and the remainder lacks a known reason. The sample contains 120,000 to 150,000 clones, about 78% of them found a single time. Of the sample, roughly 9.2% falls within the top ten clones. Source: peripheral blood mononuclear cells (PBMCs), taken before the second cycle of nivolumab. These receptors originate from a human donor with classical Hodgkin lymphoma.

The rearrangement joins TRBV5-6 to TRBJ2-7; no firm D call. Trimming cost V 0 bases and J 3 bases, with 7 bases left between them. Germline V lookup: CDR1 SGHDT, CDR2 YYEEEE. The CDR3 consists of 13 residues. The CDR3 reads CASSLAAHYEQYF. CDR3 DNA sequence: TGTGCCAGCAGCTTGGCAGCTCACTACGAGCAGTACTTC.

The CDR3 here is CAISDHGLTYEQYF. As DNA, the CDR3 is TGTGCCATCAGTGACCACGGACTAACCTACGAGCAGTACTTC. This sequence joins TRBV10-3 and TRBJ2-7, with D perhaps matching TRBD2 (6 bases). Trimming shortened V by 3 bases and J by 2 bases, and 11 bases separated the two germline ends. Germline V gene data show CDR1 as ENHRY and CDR2 as SYGVKD. The CDR3 has 14 amino acids.

The rearrangement links TRBV27 to TRBJ1-2; 9 nucleotides align to TRBD1. The junction had 8 bases not matched to a gene; V was cut back by 5 bases and J by 4 bases. Germline lookup yields CDR1 MNHEY and CDR2 SMNVEV (reference sequence). This CDR3 has 15 residues. Written as DNA, the CDR3 is TGTGCCAGCAGTCCGACGGACAGGGGAATCTATGGCTACACCTTC. It codes for CASSPTDRGIYGYTF.

CDR3 protein: CASSAGQGAGFDTQYF. CDR3 coding DNA: TGTGCCAGCAGCGCGGGACAGGGGGCGGGTTTTGATACGCAGTATTTT. The V call is TRBV11-3, the J call TRBJ2-3; 12 bases are a match to TRBD1. Germline V gene data show CDR1 as SGHNT and CDR2 as YENEEA. V dropped 5 bases and J dropped 6; count of bases not matched to a gene: 9. The CDR3 runs to 16 residues. The whole variable domain, remainder taken from reference TRBV11-3 and TRBJ2-3, is EAGVVQSPRYKIIEKKQPVAFWCNPISGHNTLYWYLQNLGQGPELLIRYENEEAVDDSQLPKDRFSAERLKGVDSTLKIQPAELGDSAVYLCASSAGQGAGFDTQYFGPGTRLTVL.

This clone is a singleton in its sample. The sample carries other DNA sequences with the same CDR3. The chain employs TRBV6-5 and TRBJ2-3; TRBD1 matches at 8 bases. V lost 3 bases and J lost 3; bases outside the gene matches: 2. Germline lookup yields CDR1 MNHEY and CDR2 SVGAGI. This CDR3 has 14 residues. The CDR3 region is CASSYRTGTDTQYF. The CDR3, as DNA: TGTGCCAGCAGTTATCGGACAGGGACAGATACGCAGTATTTT.

Points on this clone: The sample carries other DNA sequences with the same CDR3. CDR3 sequence: CASRREAGTNTGELFF. CDR3 coding DNA: TGCGCCAGCAGGCGGGAGGCAGGGACCAACACCGGGGAGCTGTTTTTT. The chain has TRBV4-1 and TRBJ2-2, with 8 positions matching TRBD2. V gave up 6 bases and J gave up 2 bases; unmatched junction bases: 8. The CDR3 runs 16 residues. Germline values: CDR1 MGHRA, CDR2 YSYEKL.

The chain combines TRBV9 with TRBJ1-1, with 7 bases matching TRBD1. Germline V lookup: CDR1 SGDLS, CDR2 YYNGEE. Trimming took 4 bases from V and 4 from J; bases not matched to a gene: 7. CDR3 length: 14 amino acids. The DNA of the CDR3 is TGTGCCAGCAGCCCGCAGACAGGGCCCACTGAAGCTTTCTTT. Its translation is CASSPQTGPTEAFF.

This chain joins TRBV7-3 and TRBJ2-3, with 7 bases matching TRBD1. This CDR3 is built from 15 residues. Germline-derived CDR1 and CDR2 are SGHTA and FQGTGA. Trimming took 5 bases from V and 0 from J; bases not matched to a gene: 5. The CDR3 sequence: CASSARQGSTDTQYF. The CDR3 nucleotides read TGTGCCAGCAGCGCCCGACAGGGCAGCACAGATACGCAGTATTTT.

Note on this clone: At the DNA level, this CDR3 is encoded by other sequences in the same sample as well. The chain uses TRBV5-1 and TRBJ2-3; D is unresolved. Germline V lookup: CDR1 SGHRS, CDR2 YFSETQ. V lost 0 bases and J 0 bases, leaving 8 bases between the germline ends. This CDR3 comprises 15 residues. The CDR3 protein is CASSLDGPSTDTQYF. Written as DNA, the CDR3 is TGCGCCAGCAGCTTGGACGGCCCTAGCACAGATACGCAGTATTTT.

The table lists this clone with a few counts. The chain joins TRBV27 to TRBJ1-2; TRBD1 matches 10 bases. In germline, CDR1 is MNHEY, CDR2 SMNVEV (reference sequence). CDR3 length: 13 residues. With V trimmed by 7 bases and J by 6 bases, 5 bases remained unmatched. The CDR3 loop reads CASTRQGANGYTF. The CDR3 bases are TGTGCCAGCACCCGACAGGGGGCGAATGGCTACACCTTC.

This sequence joins TRBV11-1 and TRBJ2-2, with D hard to call. Germline CDR1 is SGHAT and CDR2 is FQDESV (reference sequence). The germline V and J ends were trimmed by 0 bases and 3 bases, with 2 bases remaining between them. The CDR3 length is 13 residues. The CDR3 DNA is TGTGCCAGCAGCTTAGCCTACACCGGGGAGCTGTTTTTT. This translates into CASSLAYTGELFF.

The chain couples TRBV4-3 to TRBJ2-1, with TRBD2 matching 11 bases. This CDR3 spans 17 amino acids. From germline, CDR1 is LGHNA and CDR2 YSLEER. The J segment lost 4 bases and the V segment lost 0 bases, leaving 5 bases of the junction unmatched. CDR3 nucleotide sequence: TGCGCCAGCAGCCAAGATAGGGGACTAGCGGTTTACAATGAGCAGTTCTTC. It specifies CASSQDRGLAVYNEQFF.

The V call is TRBV5-6, the J call TRBJ2-2, with a weak D call TRBD2 (6 bases). Germline V CDR1 and CDR2: SGHDT, YYEEEE. The CDR3 is made up of 17 amino acids. Trimming stripped 4 bases from V and 5 bases from J, with 21 bases between. The CDR3 bases are TGTGCCAGCAGCCTATTGTCCGGGAGATCTCGGACCGGGGAGCTGTTTTTT. Its protein product is CASSLLSGRSRTGELFF.

The table lists this clone with a few counts. The rearrangement uses TRBV11-2 and TRBJ1-1; unclear D gene. The length of the CDR3 is 14 residues. Germline V gene lookup returns CDR1 SGHAT and CDR2 FQNNGV. Trimming removed 3 bases from V and 0 bases from J, with 8 bases in between. CDR3 protein: CASSFGVVNTEAFF. In DNA, the CDR3 is TGTGCCAGCAGCTTTGGGGTAGTGAACACTGAAGCTTTCTTT.

This clone was counted between two and nine times. The DNA of the CDR3 is TGTGCCAGTGAACAGCTCACTGAAGCTTTCTTT. Its protein product is CASEQLTEAFF. This chain links TRBV28 with TRBJ1-1, with unresolved D. The CDR3 is made up of 11 amino acids. Germline V gene data show CDR1 as MDHEN and CDR2 as SYDVKM. The V end lost 9 bases, the J end lost 4 bases, and 9 bases lay between the germline ends.

The V gene is TRBV27, the J gene TRBJ2-7; D might be TRBD2 (6 bases). Germline values: CDR1 MNHEY, CDR2 SMNVEV (reference sequence). Trimming took 0 bases from V and 6 from J, leaving 9 bases between them. CDR3 length: 13 amino acids. The CDR3 sequence is CASSLSRGSEQYF. The CDR3 DNA sequence: TGTGCCAGCAGTTTATCTCGGGGGAGCGAGCAGTACTTC.

V is TRBV28 and J is TRBJ2-7; 8 bases fit TRBD1. Trimming took 6 bases from V and 2 from J; bases not matched to a gene: 12. Germline V gene lookup returns CDR1 MDHEN and CDR2 SYDVKM. There are 16 residues in the CDR3. As DNA, the CDR3 is TGTGCCAGCAGCCTTCAGGGGGCGAGTGAGGCCTACGAGCAGTACTTC. Residues: CASSLQGASEAYEQYF.

V gene TRBV2 combines with J gene TRBJ1-6; 7 bases are a match to TRBD1. Germline V gives CDR1 SNHLY, CDR2 FYNNEI. The CDR3 loop spans 18 amino acids. J lost 1 base, V lost 6 bases, and 12 bases had no gene match. CDR3 residues: CASSARLTGPSYNSPLHF. The CDR3 coding sequence is TGTGCCAGCAGCGCTCGACTGACAGGGCCTTCCTATAATTCACCCCTCCACTTT.

V and J are TRBV5-4 and TRBJ2-1; D ambiguous. The ends were cut back, 2 bases at V and 4 bases at J, with 10 bases in the middle. CDR3 size: 14 residues. Germline V gene lookup returns CDR1 SGHNT and CDR2 YYREEE (reference sequence). The CDR3 reads CASSLVATYNEQFF. CDR3 bases: TGTGCCAGCAGCTTAGTAGCAACATACAATGAGCAGTTCTTC.

This clone was found a few times. V usage is TRBV28 and J usage is TRBJ2-5; 7 nucleotides line up with TRBD2. There are 13 residues in the CDR3. V gave up 7 bases and J gave up 5 bases; unmatched junction bases: 7. CDR1 MDHEN and CDR2 SYDVKM come from the germline V gene. Written as DNA, the CDR3 is TGTGCCAGCACTTCCTCGACTAGCGAGACCCAGTACTTC. Amino acid sequence: CASTSSTSETQYF.

The V and J genes are TRBV6-6 and TRBJ1-5; possibly TRBD1 for D (6 bases). The V gene's germline CDR1 is MNHNY and CDR2 SVGAGI (reference sequence). Trimming removed 0 bases from V and 2 bases from J, with 8 bases in between. This CDR3 contains 15 residues. The CDR3 sequence is CASSYSAGGNQPQHF. CDR3 bases: TGTGCCAGCAGTTACTCAGCAGGGGGCAATCAGCCCCAGCATTTT.

The chain joins TRBV6-5 to TRBJ1-2, with D possibly TRBD1 on 5 matching bases. The germline V gene encodes CDR1 MNHEY and CDR2 SVGAGI. CDR3 length: 13 residues. V was clipped by 7 bases and J by 1 base, with 10 bases between them. The CDR3 region is CASKRQSNYGYTF. In DNA form, the CDR3 reads TGTGCCAGCAAGCGACAGAGTAACTATGGCTACACCTTC.

In its sample, this clone was seen a few times. In DNA, the CDR3 is TGTGCCAGCAGCTTAACGGGAGACTTTCCGAAACTGTTTTTT. This encodes CASSLTGDFPKLFF. This sequence joins TRBV11-2 and TRBJ1-4; D gene uncertain. Trimming pared 2 bases from V and 11 bases from J, leaving 15 bases between. The CDR3 runs 14 residues. Germline values: CDR1 SGHAT, CDR2 FQNNGV.

This sequence joins TRBV9 and TRBJ2-1, with 7 bases fitting TRBD1. Trimming removed 0 bases from V and 5 bases from J; junction bases left unmatched: 2. This CDR3 spans 14 amino acids. Germline V gives CDR1 SGDLS, CDR2 YYNGEE. CDR3 sequence (DNA): TGTGCCAGCAGCGTAGGGGGGACAGACAATGAGCAGTTCTTC. Protein: CASSVGGTDNEQFF.

The rearrangement uses TRBV6-6 and TRBJ2-1; 9 bases line up with TRBD2. Germline trimming cut 5 bases from V and 3 bases from J; bases unmatched to any gene: 5. This CDR3 is 15 amino acids long. Per germline, CDR1 MNHNY and CDR2 SVGAGI (reference sequence). The CDR3 sequence: CASSKSSGVYNEQFF. CDR3 sequence (DNA): TGTGCCAGCAGTAAATCTAGCGGGGTCTACAATGAGCAGTTCTTC.

V gene TRBV27 combines with J gene TRBJ2-7; 8 bases are shared with TRBD2. V lost 4 bases and J lost 6; bases outside the gene matches: 11. From germline, CDR1 is MNHEY and CDR2 SMNVEV (reference sequence). There are 15 residues in the CDR3. CDR3 nucleotides: TGTGCCAGCAGTTCCCTCTCAGCGGGAGTTGTCGAGCAGTACTTC. As protein: CASSSLSAGVVEQYF.

This clone came up a few times. The rearrangement joins TRBV5-1 to TRBJ2-3; 7 bases map to TRBD2. The CDR3 totals 17 residues. Germline V lookup: CDR1 SGHRS, CDR2 YFSETQ. The J segment lost 2 bases and the V segment lost 0 bases, leaving 9 bases of the junction unmatched. The CDR3 loop is CASSLAFTAGYTDTQYF. The CDR3 bases are TGCGCCAGCAGCTTGGCCTTCACAGCGGGGTACACAGATACGCAGTATTTT.

The chain has TRBV12-2 and TRBJ2-7; the D segment call TRBD1 is taken from the table without a DNA check. TRBV12-2 constitutes a pseudogene. The CDR3 runs to 18 residues. CDR3: CASRLGGTVSNLSYEQYF. DNA for the CDR3: TGTGCAAGTCGCTTAGGAGGGACAGTTTCTAACCTCTCCTACGAGCAGTACTTC.

The rearrangement links TRBV5-4 to TRBJ2-2, with a tentative D call TRBD1 (6 bases). The length of the CDR3 is 16 residues. Per the germline V gene, CDR1 is SGHNT and CDR2 is YYREEE (reference sequence). V gave up 0 bases and J gave up 3 bases, with 12 bases separating them. The CDR3 spells CASSLGGRPDTGELFF. CDR3 DNA: TGTGCCAGCAGCTTGGGGGGGCGTCCGGACACCGGGGAGCTGTTTTTT.

The chain employs TRBV9 and TRBJ2-5; TRBD1 matches 9 bases. Per germline, CDR1 SGDLS and CDR2 YYNGEE. Trimming took 3 bases from V and 7 from J; bases not matched to a gene: 10. This CDR3 is 15 amino acids long. CDR3 protein: CASSARPGQGGTQYF. As DNA, the CDR3 is TGTGCCAGCAGCGCCCGACCGGGACAGGGTGGGACCCAGTACTTC.